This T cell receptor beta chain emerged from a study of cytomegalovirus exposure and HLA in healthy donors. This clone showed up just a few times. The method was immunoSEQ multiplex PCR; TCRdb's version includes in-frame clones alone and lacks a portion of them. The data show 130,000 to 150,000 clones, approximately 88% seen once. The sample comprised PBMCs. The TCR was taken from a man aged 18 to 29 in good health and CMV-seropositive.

CDR3 nucleotides: TGTGCCAGCGCCCCACAGGGTTACGAGCAGTACTTC. Protein: CASAPQGYEQYF. The J gene is TRBJ2-7, the V gene TRBV6-6; TRBD1 is a possible D gene (6 bases). Trimming pared 8 bases from V and 4 bases from J, leaving 12 bases between. CDR1 MNHNY and CDR2 SVGAGI come from the germline V gene (reference sequence). The CDR3 is 12 residues long.